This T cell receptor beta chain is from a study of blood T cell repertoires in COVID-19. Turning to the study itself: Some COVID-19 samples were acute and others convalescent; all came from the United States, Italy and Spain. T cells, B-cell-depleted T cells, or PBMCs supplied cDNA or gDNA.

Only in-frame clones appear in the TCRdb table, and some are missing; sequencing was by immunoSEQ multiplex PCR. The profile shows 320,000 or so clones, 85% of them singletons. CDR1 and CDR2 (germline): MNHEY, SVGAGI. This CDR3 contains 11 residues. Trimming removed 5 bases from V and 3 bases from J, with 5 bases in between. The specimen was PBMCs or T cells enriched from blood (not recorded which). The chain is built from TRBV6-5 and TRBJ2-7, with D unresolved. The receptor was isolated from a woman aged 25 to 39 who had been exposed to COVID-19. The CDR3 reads CASSLGYEQYF. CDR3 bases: TGTGCCAGCAGTCTAGGCTACGAGCAGTACTTC.